This T cell receptor beta chain was recorded in a study of identical twins. Whole-study results and caveats: Fewer insertions marked abundant cord blood beta clonotypes; young adult naive trended weakly, memory not at all. Invariant MAIT and iNKT cells could partly confound zero-insertion analyses. The study found weaker excess twin sharing in beta out-of-frame sequences.

Each CDR3 protein gets one entry after TCRdb re-called the 5' RACE reads with MiXCR. The data show about 340,000 distinct CDR3 sequences, 9% to 15% seen once. Turning to this clonotype: Its antigen remains unidentified.

The germline V gene encodes CDR1 MGHRA and CDR2 YSYEKL. CDR3 length equals 16 residues. Trimming at V came to 2 bases and at J to 1 base, leaving 5 bases not matched to a gene. These same records also appear under a second study, on yellow fever vaccine responses in identical twins.

The chain couples TRBV4-1 to TRBJ2-1, with 7 bases identical to TRBD2. This clonotype was obtained from a woman aged 18-35 years in good health. Sequenced material: CD8+ T cells sorted from blood. The CDR3 spells CASSQRLAASYNEQFF. The CDR3 DNA reads TGCGCCAGCAGCCAAAGGCTAGCGGCTTCCTACAATGAGCAGTTCTTC.